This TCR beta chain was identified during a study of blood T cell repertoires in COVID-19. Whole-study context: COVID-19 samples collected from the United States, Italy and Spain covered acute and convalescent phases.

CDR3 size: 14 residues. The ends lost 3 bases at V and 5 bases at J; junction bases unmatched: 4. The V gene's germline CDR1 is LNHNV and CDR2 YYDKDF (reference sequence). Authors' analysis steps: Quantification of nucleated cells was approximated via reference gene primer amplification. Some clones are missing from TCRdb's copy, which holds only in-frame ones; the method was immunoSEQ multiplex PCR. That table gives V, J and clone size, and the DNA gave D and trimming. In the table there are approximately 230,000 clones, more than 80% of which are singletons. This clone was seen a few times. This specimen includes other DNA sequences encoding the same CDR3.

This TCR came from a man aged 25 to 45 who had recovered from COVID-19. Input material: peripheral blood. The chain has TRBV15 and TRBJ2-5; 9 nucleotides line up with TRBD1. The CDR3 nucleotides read TGTGCCACCAGCAGGGACAGGGGATCGGAGACCCAGTACTTC. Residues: CATSRDRGSETQYF.